A single sample gave rise to the 26 T cell receptor beta chains below, sequenced in a study of T cells after yellow fever vaccination. MiXCR, applied by TCRdb to the 5' RACE reads, yields one record per CDR3 protein. In the table there are 110,000 or so distinct CDR3 sequences, approximately 7.1% of which are singletons. This material consisted of CD4+ T cells sorted from PBMCs, taken more than 40 days after the first yellow fever vaccination. Receptor source: a man aged 18-30 years who received the YFV17D yellow fever vaccine.

This clonotype occurred many times. The rearrangement joins TRBV27 to TRBJ1-6; no definite D call. This CDR3 region has 13 residues. Germline values: CDR1 MNHEY, CDR2 SMNVEV (reference sequence). V shed 3 bases and J shed 6 bases, with 6 bases lying between them. The CDR3 sequence: CASSFRINSPLHF. In DNA form, the CDR3 reads TGTGCCAGCAGTTTCCGGATTAATTCACCCCTCCACTTT.

This clonotype was seen ten or more times. The gene calls are TRBV7-9 and TRBJ2-3, with D maybe TRBD2 (6 bases). The CDR3 is 15 amino acids. The V gene's germline CDR1 is SEHNR and CDR2 FQNEAQ (reference sequence). Trimming pared 5 bases from V and 1 base from J, leaving 13 bases between. CDR3 nucleotide sequence: TGTGCCAGCAGCACCGGGGACTTCGGCACAGATACGCAGTATTTT. This encodes CASSTGDFGTDTQYF. Using reference TRBV7-9 and TRBJ2-3 for the parts outside the CDR3, the full variable domain is DTGVSQNPRHKITKRGQNVTFRCDPISEHNRLYWYRQTLGQGPEFLTYFQNEAQLEKSRLLSDRFSAERPKGSFSTLEIQRTEQGDSAMYLCASSTGDFGTDTQYFGPGTRLTVL.

This clonotype was detected many times. The CDR3 coding sequence is TGCGCCAGCAGCCAATCAGGGGCGCTTGCCACTGAAGCTTTCTTT. It yields the protein CASSQSGALATEAFF. The V call is TRBV4-1, the J call TRBJ1-1; D may be TRBD1 (6 bases). Trimming cost V 2 bases and J 4 bases, with 14 bases left between them. This CDR3 has 15 residues. Germline CDR1 and CDR2: MGHRA and YSYEKL.

This clonotype was recorded many times. The V gene is TRBV27, the J gene TRBJ2-7; D may be TRBD1 or TRBD2 (5 bases each). Trimming left V 5 bases short and J 0 bases short, with 17 bases between. The CDR3 is 16 amino acids. CDR1 is MNHEY and CDR2 is SMNVEV in the germline V gene (reference sequence). DNA of the CDR3: TGTGCCAGCAGTCGAGACGGGGCGCCTATCTCCTACGAGCAGTACTTC. This gives the protein CASSRDGAPISYEQYF.

This clonotype was counted at least ten times. The V and J genes are TRBV29-1 and TRBJ1-2, with D unclear. V gave up 4 bases and J gave up 6 bases, with 12 bases separating them. The germline V gene encodes CDR1 SQVTM and CDR2 ANQGSEA. The CDR3 runs 12 residues. The CDR3 DNA is TGCAGCGTTGGAGGCAGTCCGGATGGCTACACCTTC. Protein product: CSVGGSPDGYTF.

This chain links TRBV5-1 with TRBJ1-1; 7 nucleotides agree with TRBD1. Germline V gene lookup returns CDR1 SGHRS and CDR2 YFSETQ. The J segment lost 3 bases and the V segment lost 5 bases, leaving 7 bases of the junction unmatched. The CDR3 runs 14 residues. The CDR3 reads CASRERDSYTEAFF. CDR3 nucleotides: TGCGCCAGCAGAGAACGGGACAGCTACACTGAAGCTTTCTTT.

This clonotype was seen ten or more times. V is TRBV6-1 and J is TRBJ1-5; 7 bases map to TRBD1. This CDR3 contains 18 residues. V lost 6 bases, J lost 3 bases, and 17 bases stayed unmatched. CDR1 and CDR2 (germline): MNHNS, SASEGT. The CDR3 here is CASRESSVRGSINQPQHF. The CDR3 region has the DNA TGTGCCAGCAGAGAGAGCTCAGTCAGGGGGAGTATCAATCAGCCCCAGCATTTT.

This clonotype was observed at least ten times. The rearrangement links TRBV5-4 to TRBJ1-2, with TRBD1 matching 9 bases. Germline V CDR1 and CDR2: SGHNT, YYREEE (reference sequence). With V trimmed by 4 bases and J by 4 bases, 5 bases remained unmatched. The CDR3 is 14 amino acids. This chain's CDR3 is CASSPQGAGYGYTF. The CDR3, as DNA: TGTGCCAGCAGCCCACAGGGGGCCGGCTATGGCTACACCTTC. Drawing the rest from reference TRBV5-4 and TRBJ1-2, the complete variable domain is ETGVTQSPTHLIKTRGQQVTLRCSSQSGHNTVSWYQQALGQGPQFIFQYYREEENGRGNFPPRFSGLQFPNYSSELNVNALELDDSALYLCASSPQGAGYGYTFGSGTRLTVV.

This clonotype was seen ten or more times. This chain joins TRBV30 and TRBJ2-7; D uncertain. CDR1 and CDR2 from the germline V gene are GTSNPN and SVGIG (reference sequence). The CDR3 consists of 14 residues. The V end lost 3 bases, the J end lost 0 bases, and 12 bases lay between the germline ends. The CDR3 bases are TGTGCCTGGAGCGGTGGTGGTACCTCCTACGAGCAGTACTTC. This gives the protein CAWSGGGTSYEQYF.

This clonotype was seen at least ten times. The V gene is TRBV18, the J gene TRBJ1-2; D is perhaps TRBD1 (6 bases). Germline values: CDR1 KGHSH, CDR2 LQKENI. Trimming stripped 4 bases from V and 6 bases from J, with 6 bases between. The length of the CDR3 is 11 residues. The CDR3 sequence is CASSQGDGYTF. The CDR3 bases are TGTGCCAGCTCACAGGGGGATGGCTACACCTTC.

This clonotype was detected many times. The chain combines TRBV7-9 with TRBJ2-2, with D uncertain. The germline V and J ends were trimmed by 0 bases and 13 bases, with 12 bases remaining between them. CDR3 size: 13 residues. In germline, CDR1 is SEHNR, CDR2 FQNEAQ (reference sequence). Here the CDR3 DNA reads TGTGCCAGCAGCTTAGCGCGAATGGGTGTGCTGTTTTTT. Translated: CASSLARMGVLFF.

This clonotype was picked up many times. CDR3 in DNA: TGCAGCGTCGGGGGGGGGGTACACGTTGAGCAGTTCTTC. Protein sequence: CSVGGGVHVEQFF. This chain links TRBV29-1 with TRBJ2-1, with 8 bases lining up with TRBD2. The trim removed 6 bases at V and 9 bases at J, leaving 10 bases unmatched. Germline V gene lookup returns CDR1 SQVTM and CDR2 ANQGSEA. The CDR3 is made up of 13 amino acids.

This clonotype was seen ten or more times. The chain joins TRBV20-1 to TRBJ2-1; TRBD1 matches 8 bases. CDR3 length equals 15 residues. Germline loops: CDR1 DFQATT, CDR2 SNEGSKA (reference sequence). V shed 0 bases and J 4 bases; nucleotides not matched to a gene: 5. The CDR3 DNA follows: TGCAGTGCTAGAGATTGGCAGGGGGCATACAATGAGCAGTTCTTC. Residues: CSARDWQGAYNEQFF.

Only a few counts were recorded for this clonotype. V and J are TRBV5-1 and TRBJ2-2; 8 nucleotides align to TRBD2. The V gene's germline CDR1 is SGHRS and CDR2 YFSETQ. Unmatched junction bases numbered 11, after V lost 4 bases and J lost 0 bases. The CDR3 contains 18 residues. The DNA for the CDR3 is TGCGCCAGCAGCGCACCCTCGGCGGGGGGTACGAACACCGGGGAGCTGTTTTTT. It encodes CASSAPSAGGTNTGELFF.

With regard to this clonotype: A single base separates this from a much larger clone, so it may be a read error. The chain is built from TRBV11-2 and TRBJ1-1; 7 positions agree with TRBD1. V lost 2 bases to trimming and J lost 11 bases; unmatched junction nucleotides: 17. The CDR3 has 16 amino acids. Germline V gene lookup returns CDR1 SGHAT and CDR2 FQNNGV. In DNA form, the CDR3 reads TGTGCCAGCAGCTTAACGCAGGGGGGCTCTAGGGCTCATGCTTTCTTT. Translation: CASSLTQGGSRAHAFF.

This clonotype was seen repeatedly, ten times or more. The rearrangement links TRBV7-2 to TRBJ1-1; TRBD1 might be the D (5 bases). Per the germline V gene, CDR1 is SGHTA and CDR2 is FQGNSA. The CDR3 runs 13 residues. V was clipped by 1 base and J by 7 bases, with 10 bases between them. In DNA, the CDR3 is TGTGCCAGCAGCTTAGTAGGGCAGGGTGAAGCTTTCTTT. Its translation: CASSLVGQGEAFF.

This clonotype came up many times. V is TRBV5-1 and J is TRBJ1-3; D is ambiguous. This CDR3 comprises 13 residues. Trimming took off 5 bases at V and 0 bases at J, with 6 bases between the two ends. CDR1 is SGHRS and CDR2 is YFSETQ in the germline V gene. CDR3 DNA sequence: TGCGCCAGCAGGCCTCACTCTGGAAACACCATATATTTT. Its translation: CASRPHSGNTIYF.

At least ten counts were recorded for this clonotype. This chain connects TRBV4-2 to TRBJ2-6, with 8 bases that match TRBD2. This CDR3 is 19 amino acids long. CDR1 LGHNA and CDR2 YNFKEQ come from the germline V gene. The V and J ends lost 1 base and 0 bases, in that order; junction bases with no gene match: 8. The CDR3 is CASSQGNRGGRSGANVLTF. CDR3 DNA: TGTGCCAGCAGCCAAGGGAACCGCGGGGGGCGCTCTGGGGCCAACGTCCTGACTTTC.

There are many counts of this clonotype. The chain combines TRBV29-1 with TRBJ1-1; 7 bases match TRBD1. Germline V gene data show CDR1 as SQVTM and CDR2 as ANQGSEA. The ends lost 1 base at V and 6 bases at J; junction bases unmatched: 5. The CDR3 spans 13 residues. For the CDR3, the DNA is TGCAGCGTTGAAGTACAGGGGCAGGCTGAAGCTTTCTTT. Amino acid sequence: CSVEVQGQAEAFF.

Note on this clonotype: With a much larger clone just one base away, this may be a read error. The rearrangement joins TRBV27 to TRBJ1-1; D not resolved. CDR3 length equals 12 residues. Per the germline V gene, CDR1 is MNHEY and CDR2 is SMNVEV (reference sequence). The CDR3 region is CASRRVYTEALF. CDR3 DNA: TGTGCCAGCAGGAGGGTCTACACTGAAGCTCTCTTT.

This clonotype was observed many times. The V gene is TRBV7-9, the J gene TRBJ2-5; 8 positions match TRBD1. The CDR3 is 14 amino acids. J lost 5 bases, V lost 5 bases, and 7 bases had no gene match. Germline V gene data show CDR1 as SEHNR and CDR2 as FQNEAQ (reference sequence). CDR3 residues: CASSRDRRDETQYF. CDR3 in DNA: TGTGCCAGCAGCCGGGACAGGAGGGACGAGACCCAGTACTTC.

The CDR3 DNA sequence: TGCAGTGCGATAGGGACTAGCGGGGGGGCCGGGGATACCCAGTACTTC. This sequence encodes CSAIGTSGGAGDTQYF. V usage is TRBV20-1 and J usage is TRBJ2-5; 16 bases are shared with TRBD2. J lost 8 bases, V lost 6 bases, and 12 bases had no gene match. Germline V gene sequence: CDR1 DFQATT, CDR2 SNEGSKA (reference sequence). This CDR3 contains 16 residues.

This clonotype was observed many times. The CDR3 here is CASSLVWGVSNQPQHF. As DNA, the CDR3 is TGTGCCAGCAGCTTAGTTTGGGGCGTCAGCAATCAGCCCCAGCATTTT. The rearrangement links TRBV7-2 to TRBJ1-5, with D possibly TRBD1 on 5 matching bases. Germline CDR1 SGHTA, CDR2 FQGNSA. This CDR3 has 16 amino acids. The V end was cut by 1 base, the J end by 1 base, with 11 bases between.

This clonotype was counted at least ten times. The V and J genes are TRBV5-1 and TRBJ2-4; tentative D call: TRBD1 (7 bases). Trimming removed 0 bases from V and 3 bases from J, with 13 bases in between. The CDR3 sequence is 16 residues long. CDR1 and CDR2 from the germline V gene are SGHRS and YFSETQ. The CDR3 DNA reads as TGCGCCAGCAGCTTGGATGGAGGGGGCAGCAAAAACATTCAGTACTTC. Amino acid sequence: CASSLDGGGSKNIQYF. The full variable domain, its missing parts supplied by reference TRBV5-1 and TRBJ2-4, is KAGVTQTPRYLIKTRGQQVTLSCSPISGHRSVSWYQQTPGQGLQFLFEYFSETQRNKGNFPGRFSGRQFSNSRSEMNVSTLELGDSALYLCASSLDGGGSKNIQYFGAGTRLSVL.

This clonotype was recorded many times. CDR3 loop: CASSVGSSGGLSTNEQFF. The CDR3 DNA reads TGTGCCAGCAGCGTAGGTTCTAGCGGGGGCCTCTCCACAAATGAGCAGTTCTTC. This chain uses TRBV9 with TRBJ2-1, with 10 bases lining up with TRBD2. This CDR3 is 18 amino acids long. The germline CDR1 and CDR2 sequences are SGDLS and YYNGEE. The trim removed 0 bases at V and 7 bases at J, leaving 13 bases unmatched.

Ten or more counts support this clonotype. The rearrangement uses TRBV7-2 and TRBJ1-5, with D hard to call. This CDR3 has 15 amino acids. The V gene's germline CDR1 is SGHTA and CDR2 FQGNSA. V lost 1 base and J 2 bases, leaving 9 bases between the germline ends. The CDR3 region is CASSLGGYGNQPQHF. Here the CDR3 DNA reads TGTGCCAGCAGCTTAGGCGGGTATGGCAATCAGCCCCAGCATTTT.